This TCR beta chain was captured by sequencing in a study of Graves' ophthalmopathy and Graves' hyperthyroidism. Amplification from RNA transcripts yielded the TCR beta CDR3 regions. RT-PCR with HTBI primers came first, then second-round multiplex PCR. Via MiXCR, TCRdb re-called the multiplex PCR reads, giving one row per CDR3 protein. This sample has roughly 500,000 distinct CDR3 sequences, with over 13% found just once. Trimming took 6 bases from V and 0 from J, leaving 15 bases between them. CDR3 length: 15 residues. The sample holds many counts of this clonotype. Specimen: blood. V is TRBV12-3 or TRBV12-4 and J is TRBJ2-7; D is undetermined. The clonotype was recovered from a woman aged 30 to 39 with Graves' ophthalmopathy. The DNA of the CDR3 is TGTGCCAGCAGCGGTGGTGCAGGTCCCTCCTACGAGCAGTACTTC. It encodes CASSGGAGPSYEQYF.